Listed below are T cell receptor beta chains from one sample, sequenced in a study of blood T cell repertoires in COVID-19. Sequencing was performed with immunoSEQ multiplex PCR; in TCRdb, only in-frame clones are kept and a portion is missing. The profile covers about 220,000 clones, with around four fifths appearing a single time and 8.2% taken by the ten largest. The sequencing sample was made of peripheral blood. The origin of the receptors is a woman aged 45 to 65 with acute or convalescent COVID-19. The conserved cysteine and the conserved F or W are not part of the CDR3 here.

V	J	CDR3
TRBV4-2	TRBJ2-3	ASSQGPSGRRVNTQY
TRBV9	TRBJ2-1	ASSVGTSNEQF
TRBV14	TRBJ2-3	ASGNSWPQY
TRBV3-1/TRBV3-2	TRBJ2-7	ASSHLGTSGDEQY
TRBV14	TRBJ2-3	ASSPTGYYASTDTQY
TRBV30	TRBJ2-7	AWTTGSEQY
TRBV6-5	TRBJ2-5	ASSYGVSVFQETQY
TRBV19	TRBJ1-2	ASSPTGPRGYT
TRBV7-2	TRBJ2-7	ASSYRGPYEQY
TRBV10-1	TRBJ2-3	ASSESFSGYTDTQY
TRBV3-1/TRBV3-2	TRBJ1-2	ASSRPTGLYGYT
TRBV6-1	TRBJ2-5	ASSDHRGGDQETQY
TRBV7-2	TRBJ2-6	ASSPGVWGANVLT
TRBV2	TRBJ2-7	AGGRGDEQY
TRBV5-6	TRBJ1-4	ASFAQGKDEKLF
TRBV5-6	TRBJ2-1	ASSSMPRGRNEQF
TRBV28	TRBJ1-5	ASSLVQPPQH
TRBV11-2	TRBJ1-1	ASSLFGRLNTEAF
TRBV2	TRBJ1-2	ASKILRDTNYGYT
TRBV19	TRBJ2-5	ASRGNDWGLGTQY
TRBV6-1	TRBJ2-7	ASSERTGTYEQY
TRBV2	TRBJ1-4	ASSPGQGRYNEKLF
TRBV28	TRBJ1-4	ASSFRGAGNEKLF
TRBV11-2	TRBJ2-2	ASSSLSRAGSGELF
TRBV5-1	TRBJ2-2	ASSSGVVTGELF
TRBV5-1	TRBJ2-7	ASSPLGPGQGYEQY
TRBV4-1	TRBJ2-5	ASSQVSGPGHQETQY
TRBV6-1	TRBJ2-1	ASSENSEQF
TRBV24-1	TRBJ1-1	ATQSGKNTEAF
TRBV12-5	TRBJ2-1	ASGDRGRSSYNEQF
TRBV28	TRBJ2-5	ATLGGRETQY
TRBV15	TRBJ1-2	ATSRENKDRNYGYT
TRBV24-1	TRBJ1-4	ATSDSTEANEKLF
TRBV28	TRBJ1-3	ASTSYGTGGNTIY